These 27 T cell receptor beta chains were all obtained from the same sample, sequenced in a study of blood T cell repertoires in COVID-19. Clones were sequenced by immunoSEQ multiplex PCR, and TCRdb holds only the in-frame ones, with some missing. The sample holds more than 200,000 clones, approximately 88% seen once. Sequenced input: PBMCs or T cells enriched from blood (not recorded which). These receptors all stem from a woman under 40 who had been exposed to COVID-19.

The V and J genes are TRBV15 and TRBJ1-1; weak D call: TRBD1 (6 bases). Germline assignment: CDR1 LNHNV and CDR2 YYDKDF (reference sequence). The germline V and J ends were trimmed by 4 bases and 4 bases, with 10 bases remaining between them. The CDR3 length is 13 residues. As DNA, the CDR3 is TGTGCCACCAGCACAGGGGAGGGCACTGAAGCTTTCTTT. The encoded protein is CATSTGEGTEAFF.

This chain connects TRBV19 to TRBJ1-2; D ambiguous. Germline-derived CDR1 and CDR2 are LNHDA and SQIVND (reference sequence). The CDR3 covers 11 residues. Trimming cost V 6 bases and J 2 bases, with 4 bases left between them. CDR3: CASSMNYGYTF. Here the CDR3 DNA reads TGTGCCAGTAGCATGAACTATGGCTACACCTTC.

This clone appeared once. The chain carries TRBV11-3 and TRBJ1-1; 7 bases map to TRBD1. V was clipped by 5 bases and J by 2 bases; unmatched bases: 2. In germline, CDR1 is SGHNT, CDR2 YENEEA. The CDR3 spans 13 residues. CDR3 sequence: CASSRTGNTEAFF. The CDR3 DNA is TGTGCCAGCAGCCGGACAGGAAACACTGAAGCTTTCTTT.

The gene calls are TRBV5-1 and TRBJ2-1, with TRBD2 identical over 14 bases. Looked up from germline, CDR1 is SGHRS and CDR2 is YFSETQ. V was pared by 4 bases and J by 6 bases, with 12 bases of the junction left unmatched. The CDR3 has 18 amino acids. Here the CDR3 reads CASSETFTGTSGSNEQFF. As DNA, the CDR3 is TGCGCCAGCAGCGAAACTTTTACCGGGACTAGCGGGAGCAATGAGCAGTTCTTC.

The genes are TRBV19 and TRBJ1-5; D may be TRBD1 (6 bases). The CDR3 is made up of 14 amino acids. Germline V CDR1 and CDR2: LNHDA, SQIVND (reference sequence). Trimming took 7 bases from V and 0 from J, leaving 10 bases between them. The CDR3 protein is CASTDRNSNQPQHF. The CDR3 DNA reads as TGTGCCAGTACAGACAGGAATAGCAATCAGCCCCAGCATTTT.

This rearrangement joins TRBV6-2 or TRBV6-3 to TRBJ2-7; D is possibly TRBD2 (9 bases). This CDR3 has 22 residues. Germline values: CDR1 MNHEY, CDR2 SVGEGT. Trimming shortened V by 6 bases and J by 2 bases, and 38 bases separated the two germline ends. The CDR3 DNA reads as TGTGCCAGCAGCCGTATGCACCAGACAGGGGATCGGGTAGCGGGAGTAACCTACGAGCAGTACTTC. Its translation: CASSRMHQTGDRVAGVTYEQYF.

This chain joins TRBV3-1 (or the pseudogene TRBV3-2) and TRBJ2-7; 8 bases map to TRBD2. CDR3 length equals 15 residues. With 4 bases clipped from V and 0 bases from J, the junction kept 5 bases outside the gene matches. The germline V gene has CDR1 LGHDT and CDR2 YNNKEL (reference sequence). CDR3 sequence reads: CASSLGLAPSYEQYF. As DNA, the CDR3 is TGTGCCAGCAGCCTCGGACTAGCCCCCTCCTACGAGCAGTACTTC.

V and J are TRBV11-3 and TRBJ2-3; D might be TRBD2 (6 bases). This CDR3 contains 14 residues. The germline gives CDR1 SGHNT, CDR2 YENEEA. Trimming took 8 bases from V and 1 from J, leaving 13 bases between them. CDR3 nucleotides: TGTGCCAGCGGGGTTGGAGGGGGCACAGATACGCAGTATTTT. It codes for CASGVGGGTDTQYF.

V usage is TRBV5-5 and J usage is TRBJ2-5; no clear D. Germline V CDR1 and CDR2: SGHKS, YYEKEE (reference sequence). The V gene lost 3 bases and the J gene lost 5 bases, with 8 bases spanning the gap. The CDR3 length is 12 residues. CDR3 DNA: TGTGCCAGCAGCTCGAGCTGGGAGACCCAGTACTTC. Protein: CASSSSWETQYF. The full variable domain, completed using reference TRBV5-5 and TRBJ2-5, is DAGVTQSPTHLIKTRGQQVTLRCSPISGHKSVSWYQQVLGQGPQFIFQYYEKEERGRGNFPDRFSARQFPNYSSELNVNALLLGDSALYLCASSSSWETQYFGPGTRLLVL.

This clone has a single count. The gene calls are TRBV10-1 and TRBJ2-5, with D tentatively TRBD1 (5 bases). CDR1 is WNHNN and CDR2 is SYGVQD in the germline V gene (reference sequence). The CDR3 is 13 amino acids. V dropped 3 bases and J dropped 2 bases, with 7 bases sitting between them. The CDR3 nucleotides read TGCGCCAGCAGTGAAGGGGCGCAAGAGACCCAGTACTTC. Encoded protein: CASSEGAQETQYF.

The genes are TRBV27 and TRBJ2-7, with 14 positions matching TRBD2. This CDR3 is built from 16 residues. From germline, CDR1 is MNHEY and CDR2 SMNVEV (reference sequence). After removal of 6 bases from V and 7 bases from J, the junction contained 11 bases not matched to a gene. The CDR3 region is CASRRAGTSGSWEQYF. CDR3 nucleotides: TGTGCCAGCAGACGGGCCGGGACTAGCGGGAGTTGGGAGCAGTACTTC.

V and J are TRBV4-1 and TRBJ2-2; TRBD2 matches at 12 bases. The CDR3 sequence is 18 residues long. In germline, CDR1 is MGHRA, CDR2 YSYEKL. J lost 3 bases, V lost 3 bases, and 8 bases had no gene match. The CDR3 DNA is TGCGCCAGCAGCCATTCTCTAGGACTAGCGGGACACACCGGGGAGCTGTTTTTT. It translates to CASSHSLGLAGHTGELFF.

The chain combines TRBV5-1 with TRBJ2-7, with 8 bases aligning to TRBD2. Looked up from germline, CDR1 is SGHRS and CDR2 is YFSETQ. The CDR3 runs to 15 residues. The trim removed 4 bases at V and 0 bases at J, leaving 6 bases unmatched. Here the CDR3 DNA reads TGCGCCAGCAGCAACCAGCGGGAGCTCTCCTACGAGCAGTACTTC. Its translation: CASSNQRELSYEQYF. Variable domain in full (rest from reference TRBV5-1 and TRBJ2-7): KAGVTQTPRYLIKTRGQQVTLSCSPISGHRSVSWYQQTPGQGLQFLFEYFSETQRNKGNFPGRFSGRQFSNSRSEMNVSTLELGDSALYLCASSNQRELSYEQYFGPGTRLTVT.

This chain uses TRBV5-1 with TRBJ2-7; 11 nucleotides line up with TRBD2. The CDR3 runs to 15 residues. The V segment lost 4 bases and the J segment 0 bases; nucleotides outside the gene matches: 3. Germline V gene lookup returns CDR1 SGHRS and CDR2 YFSETQ. The CDR3 region is CASSLTSGASYEQYF. The CDR3 nucleotides read TGCGCCAGCAGCCTGACTAGCGGGGCCTCCTACGAGCAGTACTTC.

This chain connects TRBV12-3 or TRBV12-4 to TRBJ1-1, with D unresolved. The CDR3 covers 13 residues. V dropped 6 bases and J dropped 5 bases, with 13 bases sitting between them. This CDR3 is CASSEGGRTEAFF. CDR3 DNA sequence: TGTGCCAGCAGCGAGGGCGGTCGGACTGAAGCTTTCTTT.

The J gene is TRBJ1-1, the V gene TRBV14; D ambiguous. The CDR3 spans 14 residues. Germline CDR1 and CDR2: SGHDN and FVKESK. V was clipped by 2 bases and J by 1 base, with 8 bases between them. The CDR3 loop reads CASSQLVRNTEAFF. CDR3 sequence (DNA): TGTGCCAGCAGCCAACTAGTAAGGAACACTGAAGCTTTCTTT.

The CDR3 sequence: CASSSLAGGRTYEQYF. CDR3 nucleotides: TGCGCCAGCAGCTCCCTAGCGGGAGGTCGGACCTACGAGCAGTACTTC. The rearrangement links TRBV5-1 to TRBJ2-7, with 11 positions matching TRBD2. The CDR3 loop spans 16 amino acids. Trimming took 3 bases from V and 2 from J; bases not matched to a gene: 7. Germline V lookup: CDR1 SGHRS, CDR2 YFSETQ.

V and J are TRBV20-1 and TRBJ1-4, with D perhaps TRBD1 (6 bases). CDR1 and CDR2 from the germline V gene are DFQATT and SNEGSKA (reference sequence). CDR3 length equals 18 residues. The ends were cut back, 3 bases at V and 8 bases at J, with 28 bases in the middle. The CDR3 sequence is CSASFPWIGGDTTEKLFF. The CDR3 coding sequence is TGCAGTGCTAGTTTCCCCTGGATCGGGGGGGACACCACCGAAAAACTGTTTTTT.

The rearrangement links TRBV5-4 to TRBJ2-7; 12 positions agree with TRBD2. The CDR3 covers 16 residues. V trimming: 2 bases; J trimming: 4 bases; junction bases outside the gene matches: 7. Germline V gene data show CDR1 as SGHNT and CDR2 as YYREEE (reference sequence). The CDR3 loop is CASSLQTSGRLYEQYF. The CDR3 DNA is TGTGCCAGCAGCTTACAGACTAGCGGGAGATTATACGAGCAGTACTTC.

There are a few counts of this clone. This chain connects TRBV10-3 to TRBJ1-1; possibly TRBD1 for D (6 bases). With 6 bases removed from V and 1 base from J, the gap between germline ends came to 6 bases. This CDR3 is 12 amino acids long. Germline V gene lookup returns CDR1 ENHRY and CDR2 SYGVKD. The chain's CDR3 is CAIRTGNTEAFF. In DNA form, the CDR3 reads TGTGCCATCAGGACAGGGAACACTGAAGCTTTCTTT.

The chain uses TRBV5-1 and TRBJ1-2; perhaps TRBD1 as D (6 bases). The CDR3 has 13 residues. V lost 4 bases, J lost 8 bases, and 15 bases lay in between. Germline assignment: CDR1 SGHRS and CDR2 YFSETQ. CDR3 sequence reads: CASSPPAQGGYTF. The CDR3 region has the DNA TGCGCCAGCAGCCCTCCCGCCCAGGGGGGCTACACCTTC.

This chain uses TRBV30 with TRBJ1-5, with D uncertain. V was shortened by 2 bases and J by 3 bases, with 8 bases between the two germline ends. The CDR3 has 13 amino acids. The germline V gene has CDR1 GTSNPN and CDR2 SVGIG (reference sequence). DNA for the CDR3: TGTGCCTGGAGTAGCAGGCCCAATCAGCCCCAGCATTTT. It translates to CAWSSRPNQPQHF.

This clone has a handful of counts. This chain uses TRBV13 with TRBJ1-1; D uncertain. Germline V gene sequence: CDR1 PRHDT, CDR2 FYEKMQ (reference sequence). This CDR3 spans 16 amino acids. V dropped 1 base and J dropped 1 base, with 13 bases sitting between them. The CDR3 region is CASSLAGGTRNTEAFF. CDR3 in DNA: TGTGCCAGCAGCTTAGCGGGTGGCACCCGGAACACTGAAGCTTTCTTT.

The CDR3 loop reads CASSQVPRNKSYRARGNQPQHF. Written as DNA, the CDR3 is TGCGCCAGCAGTCAAGTCCCACGAAATAAAAGCTACAGGGCGAGGGGCAATCAGCCCCAGCATTTT. This chain links TRBV23-1 with TRBJ1-5; perhaps TRBD1 as D (6 bases). TRBV23-1 is assigned to the ORF class and has an uncertain function. V lost 2 bases and J 2 bases, leaving 31 bases between the germline ends. The CDR3 sequence is 22 residues long.

The chain links TRBV11-2 to TRBJ2-5, with 8 positions matching TRBD2. Trimming at V came to 1 base and at J to 4 bases, leaving 8 bases not matched to a gene. The CDR3 runs to 16 residues. The germline V gene has CDR1 SGHAT and CDR2 FQNNGV. The CDR3 here is CASSLGGAGVAETQYF. The CDR3 bases are TGTGCCAGCAGCTTAGGGGGAGCGGGAGTAGCAGAGACCCAGTACTTC.

V and J are TRBV11-2 and TRBJ2-1; TRBD2 matches at 14 bases. The CDR3 has 18 amino acids. Germline CDR1 and CDR2: SGHAT and FQNNGV. The trim removed 5 bases at V and 7 bases at J, leaving 13 bases unmatched. The CDR3 spells CASSVGLAGVGHRNEQFF. The CDR3 DNA follows: TGTGCCAGCAGCGTGGGACTAGCGGGAGTGGGGCACAGGAATGAGCAGTTCTTC.

This chain links TRBV28 with TRBJ1-3; a weak D match, TRBD1 (6 bases). The CDR3 is made up of 13 amino acids. The V gene lost 4 bases and the J gene lost 11 bases, with 15 bases spanning the gap. Germline V gene data show CDR1 as MDHEN and CDR2 as SYDVKM. The CDR3 DNA reads as TGTGCCAGCAGTTACAGGGACCGGAGCGCCATATATTTT. Its protein product is CASSYRDRSAIYF.